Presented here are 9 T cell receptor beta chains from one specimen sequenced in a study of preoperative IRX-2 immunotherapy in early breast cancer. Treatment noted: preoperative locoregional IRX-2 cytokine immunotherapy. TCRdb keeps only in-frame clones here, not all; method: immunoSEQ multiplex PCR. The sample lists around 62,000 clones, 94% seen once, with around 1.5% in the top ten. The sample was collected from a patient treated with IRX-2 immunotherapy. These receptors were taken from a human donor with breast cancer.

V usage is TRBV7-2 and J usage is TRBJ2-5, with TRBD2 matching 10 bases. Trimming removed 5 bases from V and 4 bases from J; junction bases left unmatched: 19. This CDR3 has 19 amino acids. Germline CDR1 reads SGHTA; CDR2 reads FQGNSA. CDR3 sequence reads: CASSKIAGGIISTGETQYF. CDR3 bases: TGTGCCAGCAGCAAAATAGCGGGGGGAATTATTAGTACGGGAGAGACCCAGTACTTC.

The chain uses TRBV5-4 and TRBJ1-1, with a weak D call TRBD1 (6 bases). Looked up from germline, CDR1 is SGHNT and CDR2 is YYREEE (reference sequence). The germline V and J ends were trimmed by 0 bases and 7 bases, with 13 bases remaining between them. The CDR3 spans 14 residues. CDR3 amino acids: CASSLARGSVEAFF. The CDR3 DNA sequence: TGTGCCAGCAGCTTGGCCAGGGGTTCCGTTGAAGCTTTCTTT.

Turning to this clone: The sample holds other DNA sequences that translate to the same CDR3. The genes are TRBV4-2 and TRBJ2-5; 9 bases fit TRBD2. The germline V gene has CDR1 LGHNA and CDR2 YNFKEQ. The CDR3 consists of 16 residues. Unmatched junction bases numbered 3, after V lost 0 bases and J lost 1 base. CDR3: CASSQEPLAGQETQYF. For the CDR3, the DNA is TGTGCCAGCAGCCAAGAACCACTAGCGGGCCAAGAGACCCAGTACTTC.

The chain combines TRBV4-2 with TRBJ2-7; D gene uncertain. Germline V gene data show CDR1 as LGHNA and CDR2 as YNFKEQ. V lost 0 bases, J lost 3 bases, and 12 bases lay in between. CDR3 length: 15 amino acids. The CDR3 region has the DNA TGTGCCAGCAGCCAAGATATCCAGGTACTCTACGAGCAGTACTTC. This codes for CASSQDIQVLYEQYF.

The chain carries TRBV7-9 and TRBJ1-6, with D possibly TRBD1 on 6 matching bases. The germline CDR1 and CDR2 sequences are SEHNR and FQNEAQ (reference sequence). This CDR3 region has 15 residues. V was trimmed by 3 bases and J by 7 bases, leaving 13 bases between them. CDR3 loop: CASSLGGLTNSPLHF. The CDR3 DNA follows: TGTGCCAGCAGCTTGGGGGGCCTTACCAATTCACCCCTCCACTTT.

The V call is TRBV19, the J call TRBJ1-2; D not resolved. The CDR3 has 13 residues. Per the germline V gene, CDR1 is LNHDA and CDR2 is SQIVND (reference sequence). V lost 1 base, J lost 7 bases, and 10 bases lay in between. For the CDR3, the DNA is TGTGCCAGTAGTATAGGCTCGGGAGGTGGCTACACCTTC. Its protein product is CASSIGSGGGYTF.

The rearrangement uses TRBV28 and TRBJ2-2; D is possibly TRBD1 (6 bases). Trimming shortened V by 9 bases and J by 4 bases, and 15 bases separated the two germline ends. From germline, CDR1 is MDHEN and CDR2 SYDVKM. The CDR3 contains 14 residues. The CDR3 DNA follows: TGTGCCAGTTGGCGAGGGGGTGGCACCGGGGAGCTGTTTTTT. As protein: CASWRGGGTGELFF. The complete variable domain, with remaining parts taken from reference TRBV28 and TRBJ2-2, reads DVKVTQSSRYLVKRTGEKVFLECVQDMDHENMFWYRQDPGLGLRLIYFSYDVKMKEKGDIPEGYSVSREKKERFSLILESASTNQTSMYLCASWRGGGTGELFFGEGSRLTVL.

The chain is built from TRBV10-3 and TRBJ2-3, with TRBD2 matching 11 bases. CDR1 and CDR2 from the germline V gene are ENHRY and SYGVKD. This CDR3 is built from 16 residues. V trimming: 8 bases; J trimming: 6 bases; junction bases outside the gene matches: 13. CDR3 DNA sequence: TGTGCCATCGCCCTCCCGACTAGCGGGGCGGCCGATACGCAGTATTTT. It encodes CAIALPTSGAADTQYF.

CDR3 in DNA: TGTGCCATCAGGGGGGCCGGGGATGTATACGAGCAGTACTTC. Translating it yields CAIRGAGDVYEQYF. V gene TRBV10-3 combines with J gene TRBJ2-7; a weak D match, TRBD1 (6 bases). CDR1 is ENHRY and CDR2 is SYGVKD in the germline V gene. V lost 6 bases, J lost 4 bases, and 16 bases lay in between. The CDR3 sequence is 14 residues long.